This T cell receptor beta chain was captured by sequencing in a study of shared clonotypes between healthy human individuals. Study-level background: Three plates each covered CD4 naive and memory; CD8 naive two, CD8 memory one.

Comments on this clone: The antigen is undetermined.

The protocol was immunoSEQ multiplex PCR, while the TCRdb copy is restricted to in-frame clones and leaves out a portion. The profile shows 2 million to 2.5 million clones, more than 85% of them singletons. Trimming removed 0 bases from V and 4 bases from J, with 9 bases in between. This CDR3 is 14 amino acids long. Germline lookup yields CDR1 SGHTA and CDR2 FQGNSA. Regarding the study as a whole: Only blood samples were collected, and tissue repertoires likely differ. About 5% was the fraction of naive CD4 clonotypes found shared across several donors.

Sample: naive CD4+ T cells from PBMCs. Specified subset: CD45RA+ positively selected. This clonotype was obtained from a man aged 18 to 30 in good health. Some clones in this sample may be carry-over from other donors' samples. The chain has TRBV7-2 and TRBJ1-2, with D unclear. The CDR3 here is CASSLAEGLYGYTF. CDR3 nucleotides: TGTGCCAGCAGCTTAGCGGAGGGCCTCTATGGCTACACCTTC.